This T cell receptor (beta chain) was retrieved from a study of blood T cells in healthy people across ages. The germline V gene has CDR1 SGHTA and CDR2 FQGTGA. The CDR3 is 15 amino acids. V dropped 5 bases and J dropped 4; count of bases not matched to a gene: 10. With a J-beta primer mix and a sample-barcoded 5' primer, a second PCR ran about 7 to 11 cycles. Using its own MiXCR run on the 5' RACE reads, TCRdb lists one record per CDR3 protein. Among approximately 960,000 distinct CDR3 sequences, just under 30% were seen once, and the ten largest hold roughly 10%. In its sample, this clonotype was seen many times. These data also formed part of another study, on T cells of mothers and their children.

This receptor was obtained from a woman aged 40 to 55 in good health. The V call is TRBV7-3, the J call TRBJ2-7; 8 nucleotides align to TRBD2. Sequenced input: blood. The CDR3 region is CASSPTRGGPYEQYF. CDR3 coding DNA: TGTGCCAGCAGCCCCACTCGGGGGGGACCATACGAGCAGTACTTC.